This TCR beta chain was recovered during a study of CD8 T cells in Susac syndrome. Broader study findings: By the study's own acknowledgment, its TCR sequencing and HLA analysis included relatively few individuals.

V lost 0 bases to trimming and J lost 8 bases, with 13 bases between them. Germline V gene data show CDR1 as LGHNA and CDR2 as YSLEER. There are 14 residues in the CDR3. Sequencing of TCR beta was performed on blood CD8+ T cells and on blood CD4+ T cells. The RNA input was roughly 0.45 to 1 ug, and it was reverse transcribed with random hexamers. TCRdb independently ran MiXCR on the immunoSEQ multiplex PCR reads; one entry per CDR3 protein. Of about 180,000 distinct CDR3 sequences listed, about 94% were seen once; the top ten hold approximately 0.099%. As for this clonotype: What it binds is not known.

The rearrangement links TRBV4-3 to TRBJ1-2, with TRBD1 as a possible D gene (5 bases). The clonotype was recovered from a human donor with Susac syndrome. The sequencing sample was made of CD4+ T cells from PBMCs. The CDR3 nucleotides read TGCGCCAGCAGCCAAGAGGGACTTATAGAGGGCTACACCTTC. Amino acid sequence: CASSQEGLIEGYTF.